The 27 T cell receptor beta chains below all came from one sample that was sequenced in a study of cytomegalovirus exposure and HLA in healthy donors. Both 60 Vbeta primers and 13 Jbeta primers went into the PCR. Only in-frame clones appear in the TCRdb table, and some are missing; sequencing was by immunoSEQ multiplex PCR. The table includes approximately 160,000 clones, 84% detected once. The sequenced material came from PBMCs. Every receptor here comes from a boy aged 2 to 10 in good health and CMV-seronegative.

This clone was recorded once. This sequence joins TRBV25-1 and TRBJ2-5; possible D gene TRBD2, 5 bases. CDR1 and CDR2 from the germline V gene are MGHDK and SYGVNS. V was clipped by 1 base and J by 7 bases, with 13 bases between them. This CDR3 comprises 14 residues. The CDR3 nucleotides are TGTGCCAGCAGTGAATCCTTGTCAGAGGGGACCCAGTACTTC. This codes for CASSESLSEGTQYF.

The V gene is TRBV2, the J gene TRBJ2-3; TRBD2 is a possible D gene (5 bases). The length of the CDR3 is 18 residues. Between the trimmed V and J ends, which lost 3 bases and 11 bases, there was a span of 30 bases. The V gene's germline CDR1 is SNHLY and CDR2 FYNNEI. The CDR3 nucleotides are TGTGCCAGCAGTGACGTACCGTTGGGAGCCCGTCAGATCTTTGGGCAGTATTTT. This codes for CASSDVPLGARQIFGQYF.

This clone was detected only once. The chain is built from TRBV5-1 and TRBJ2-5; D remains ambiguous. Germline-derived CDR1 and CDR2 are SGHRS and YFSETQ. Trimming shortened V by 4 bases and J by 5 bases, and 9 bases separated the two germline ends. The CDR3 covers 12 residues. CDR3 amino acids: CASSRTRETQYF. CDR3 bases: TGCGCCAGCAGCCGTACCAGGGAGACCCAGTACTTC.

This rearrangement joins TRBV28 to TRBJ1-2, with 9 bases matching TRBD1. Germline values: CDR1 MDHEN, CDR2 SYDVKM. This CDR3 is built from 15 residues. V lost 6 bases to trimming and J lost 3 bases; unmatched junction nucleotides: 8. In DNA form, the CDR3 reads TGTGCCAGCAGCGATCCTGGACAGGGGTACTATGGCTACACCTTC. This gives the protein CASSDPGQGYYGYTF.

This chain joins TRBV7-9 and TRBJ1-1, with 7 bases fitting TRBD1. The V and J ends lost 5 bases and 5 bases, in that order; junction bases with no gene match: 14. CDR1 is SEHNR, CDR2 FQNEAQ, per germline (reference sequence). The CDR3 totals 16 residues. The CDR3 is CASSLITDREETEAFF. The CDR3 DNA reads as TGTGCCAGCAGCCTTATTACTGACAGGGAAGAAACTGAAGCTTTCTTT.

This chain connects TRBV19 to TRBJ2-7; no definite D call. V lost 4 bases to trimming and J lost 7 bases, with 11 bases between them. This CDR3 comprises 12 residues. Germline CDR1 is LNHDA and CDR2 is SQIVND (reference sequence). CDR3: CASSRGTSEQYF. The CDR3 coding sequence is TGTGCCAGTAGTAGAGGCACCTCTGAGCAGTACTTC.

The rearrangement links TRBV28 to TRBJ1-1; D is possibly TRBD1 (6 bases). The V gene's germline CDR1 is MDHEN and CDR2 SYDVKM. Trimming pared 2 bases from V and 1 base from J, leaving 11 bases between. The CDR3 contains 15 residues. CDR3 region: CASSLRQGRNTEAFF. As DNA, the CDR3 is TGTGCCAGCAGTTTACGCCAGGGGCGGAACACTGAAGCTTTCTTT.

As for this clone: Sequence at one end of the junction differs from germline and may be a read error. The chain recombines TRBV6-1 with TRBJ2-7, with D unresolved. CDR1 is MNHNS, CDR2 SASEGT, per germline. This CDR3 comprises 14 residues. In nucleotides, the CDR3 is TGTGCCAGCAGGGAAGCTAGAGGCCTCTACGAGCAGTACTTC. It is translated as CASREARGLYEQYF.

The chain links TRBV28 to TRBJ1-2; no clear D gene. The CDR3 is 13 residues long. Germline lookup yields CDR1 MDHEN and CDR2 SYDVKM. The V gene lost 1 base and the J gene lost 8 bases, with 11 bases spanning the gap. CDR3 nucleotide sequence: TGTGCCAGCAGTTTATCCCGACTGTGGGGCTACACCTTC. This translates into CASSLSRLWGYTF.

This clone was seen a few times. This chain joins TRBV4-1 and TRBJ2-4, with 7 bases fitting TRBD1. The CDR3 is made up of 15 amino acids. Losses at the gene ends were 1 base for V and 11 bases for J; bases not matched to a gene: 11. Germline V gives CDR1 MGHRA, CDR2 YSYEKL. The CDR3 DNA sequence: TGCGCCAGCAGCCAAGGGGCAGGGGGAATATTTTTTCAGTACTTC. Translating gives CASSQGAGGIFFQYF.

V gene TRBV11-2 combines with J gene TRBJ1-3; D remains ambiguous. Germline CDR1 reads SGHAT; CDR2 reads FQNNGV. The CDR3 is made up of 13 amino acids. Deletions cut 7 bases from V and 8 bases from J, with 15 bases between. CDR3 sequence reads: CASKDLEVYTIYF. Here the CDR3 DNA reads TGTGCCAGCAAGGACTTGGAGGTGTACACCATATATTTT.

V and J are TRBV15 and TRBJ1-5; 7 bases align to TRBD1. The germline gives CDR1 LNHNV, CDR2 YYDKDF (reference sequence). The CDR3 is made up of 13 amino acids. V trimming: 4 bases; J trimming: 5 bases; junction bases outside the gene matches: 2. The CDR3 spells CATSIGGYQPQHF. The CDR3 region has the DNA TGTGCCACCAGCATAGGGGGCTATCAGCCCCAGCATTTT.

The chain employs TRBV13 and TRBJ1-5; no definite D call. From germline, CDR1 is PRHDT and CDR2 FYEKMQ (reference sequence). Trimming removed 0 bases at V and 3 bases at J, with 6 bases between. The CDR3 spans 14 residues. The CDR3 sequence is CASSLGQNNQPQHF. The CDR3 DNA sequence: TGTGCCAGCAGCTTAGGACAGAACAATCAGCCCCAGCATTTT.

This chain joins TRBV27 and TRBJ1-1; D may be TRBD1 (6 bases). This CDR3 is 15 amino acids long. CDR1 and CDR2 (germline): MNHEY, SMNVEV (reference sequence). V was clipped by 6 bases and J by 0 bases, with 14 bases between them. The CDR3: CASSPRTAVNTEAFF. CDR3 coding DNA: TGTGCCAGCAGCCCCCGGACAGCCGTGAACACTGAAGCTTTCTTT.

The chain uses TRBV25-1 and TRBJ2-5, with D tentatively TRBD1 (6 bases). The CDR3 spans 12 residues. Germline V gene sequence: CDR1 MGHDK, CDR2 SYGVNS. The germline V and J ends were trimmed by 8 bases and 2 bases, with 9 bases remaining between them. CDR3 bases: TGTGCCAGCCAAGGACAGCAAGAGACCCAGTACTTC. Encoded protein: CASQGQQETQYF. Full variable domain (remainder filled in from reference TRBV25-1 and TRBJ2-5): EADIYQTPRYLVIGTGKKITLECSQTMGHDKMYWYQQDPGMELHLIHYSYGVNSTEKGDLSSESTVSRIRTEHFPLTLESARPSHTSQYLCASQGQQETQYFGPGTRLLVL.

This rearrangement joins TRBV9 to TRBJ2-3, with D possibly being TRBD1 (6 bases). Trimming removed 4 bases at V and 6 bases at J, with 15 bases between. Germline CDR1 SGDLS, CDR2 YYNGEE. The CDR3 has 14 amino acids. The CDR3 protein is CASSTRQAVDTQYF. CDR3 DNA sequence: TGTGCCAGCAGCACCCGACAGGCCGTCGATACGCAGTATTTT.

The genes are TRBV5-1 and TRBJ2-5; D is possibly TRBD2 (6 bases). The V and J ends lost 3 bases and 5 bases respectively, with 17 bases between them. The CDR3 has 15 residues. CDR1 SGHRS and CDR2 YFSETQ come from the germline V gene. The CDR3 DNA follows: TGCGCCAGCAGCTCCTCGGGAGACTCGGGGGAGACCCAGTACTTC. Residues: CASSSSGDSGETQYF.

This chain links TRBV20-1 with TRBJ2-7; no clear D gene. This CDR3 has 8 residues. Germline V CDR1 and CDR2: DFQATT, SNEGSKA (reference sequence). With 5 bases removed from V and 10 bases from J, the gap between germline ends came to 6 bases. CDR3 coding DNA: TGCAGTGCTGGCCAACAGTACTTC. As protein: CSAGQQYF.

There are a few counts of this clone. The same CDR3 arises from other DNA sequences in this sample as well. V is TRBV29-1 and J is TRBJ2-2, with TRBD2 matching 9 bases. The CDR3 has 15 amino acids. V was pared by 4 bases and J by 1 base, with 4 bases of the junction left unmatched. From germline, CDR1 is SQVTM and CDR2 ANQGSEA. This CDR3 is CSVGGGRENTGELFF. The CDR3 bases are TGCAGCGTTGGGGGCGGGAGGGAGAACACCGGGGAGCTGTTTTTT.

This sequence joins TRBV28 and TRBJ2-7; no firm D call. This CDR3 is built from 13 residues. Germline V gene data show CDR1 as MDHEN and CDR2 as SYDVKM. Trimming stripped 2 bases from V and 2 bases from J, with 7 bases between. CDR3 in amino acids: CASSLEYTYEQYF. The CDR3 nucleotides read TGTGCCAGCAGTTTAGAGTATACCTACGAGCAGTACTTC.

J is TRBJ1-3 and V is TRBV10-3; D unclear. The V gene's germline CDR1 is ENHRY and CDR2 SYGVKD. Deletions cut 4 bases from V and 2 bases from J, with 15 bases between. The CDR3 contains 16 residues. CDR3 DNA: TGTGCCATCAGTGTATGGCAGGAAAAAACTGGAAACACCATATATTTT. Translated: CAISVWQEKTGNTIYF.

The chain carries TRBV7-3 and TRBJ2-2; TRBD2 matches 9 bases. The ends lost 0 bases at V and 1 base at J; junction bases unmatched: 3. CDR3 size: 17 residues. Per the germline V gene, CDR1 is SGHTA and CDR2 is FQGTGA. The CDR3 loop reads CASSLTSTSGNTGELFF. Here the CDR3 DNA reads TGTGCCAGCAGCTTAACGTCGACTAGCGGGAACACCGGGGAGCTGTTTTTT.

The rearrangement uses TRBV29-1 and TRBJ2-1, with 9 bases that match TRBD1. The V gene's germline CDR1 is SQVTM and CDR2 ANQGSEA. The trim removed 6 bases at V and 0 bases at J, leaving 6 bases unmatched. The CDR3 totals 15 residues. CDR3 nucleotides: TGCAGCGTGGGACAGGGTTGGAGCTCCTACAATGAGCAGTTCTTC. This sequence encodes CSVGQGWSSYNEQFF.

V is TRBV5-1 and J is TRBJ2-3; weak D call: TRBD1 (6 bases). V shed 0 bases and J shed 3 bases, with 11 bases lying between them. This CDR3 has 15 amino acids. The germline gives CDR1 SGHRS, CDR2 YFSETQ. CDR3 protein: CASSLAYRETDTQYF. In DNA, the CDR3 is TGCGCCAGCAGCTTGGCCTACAGGGAGACAGATACGCAGTATTTT.

V usage is TRBV7-6 and J usage is TRBJ1-4; no firm D call. The V and J ends lost 4 bases and 4 bases respectively, with 13 bases between them. Germline V lookup: CDR1 SGHVS, CDR2 FNYEAQ. CDR3 size: 15 residues. CDR3 sequence reads: CASSWSPQNNEKLFF. In DNA, the CDR3 is TGTGCCAGCAGCTGGTCGCCCCAGAATAATGAAAAACTGTTTTTT.

This chain joins TRBV15 and TRBJ1-5, with TRBD1 matching 8 bases. The V gene end was trimmed by 1 base and the J gene end by 6 bases; junction bases not matched to a gene: 17. The CDR3 contains 19 residues. Germline-derived CDR1 and CDR2 are LNHNV and YYDKDF (reference sequence). The CDR3 DNA is TGTGCCACCAGCAGAGTGGGGGGGGCAGGGGGCATTCAAATTCAGCCCCAGCATTTT. Translating gives CATSRVGGAGGIQIQPQHF.

V gene TRBV6-5 combines with J gene TRBJ1-2, with D maybe TRBD1 (6 bases). This CDR3 comprises 14 residues. CDR1 is MNHEY, CDR2 SVGAGI, per germline. Trimming took off 6 bases at V and 3 bases at J, with 14 bases between the two ends. The CDR3 sequence is CASSLDRSDYGYTF. CDR3 coding DNA: TGTGCCAGCAGCCTCGACAGGTCGGACTATGGCTACACCTTC.